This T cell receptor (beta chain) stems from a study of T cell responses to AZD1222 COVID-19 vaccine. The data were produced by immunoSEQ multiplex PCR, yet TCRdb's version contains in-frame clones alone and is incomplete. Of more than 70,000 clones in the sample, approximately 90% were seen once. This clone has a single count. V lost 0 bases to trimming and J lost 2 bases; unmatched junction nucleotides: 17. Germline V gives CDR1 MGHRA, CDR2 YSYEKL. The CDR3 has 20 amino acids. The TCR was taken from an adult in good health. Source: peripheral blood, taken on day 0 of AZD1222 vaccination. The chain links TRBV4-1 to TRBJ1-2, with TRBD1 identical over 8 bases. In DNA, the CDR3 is TGCGCCAGCAGCCAAGATCGGATGAGGACAGGGCCTAAGGGGAACTATGGCTACACCTTC. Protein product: CASSQDRMRTGPKGNYGYTF.